This T cell receptor beta chain originates from a study of CD8 T cells in ankylosing spondylitis. By proportion, this clonotype is medium-sized. The germline CDR1 and CDR2 sequences are SGDLS and YYNGEE. Between the trimmed V and J ends, which lost 0 bases and 3 bases, there was a span of 6 bases. There are 14 residues in the CDR3. A single record per CDR3 protein comes from TCRdb applying MiXCR to the 5' RACE reads. The sample has under 15,000 distinct CDR3 sequences; 2.8% are singletons. This clonotype was sampled from a male donor with ankylosing spondylitis or in good health (not recorded which). What was sequenced was blood, either unsorted or a sorted T cell fraction (not recorded which). This rearrangement joins TRBV9 to TRBJ2-2; D ambiguous. The CDR3 nucleotides read TGTGCCAGCAGCGTAGGTCCAGACACCGGGGAGCTGTTTTTT. Protein sequence: CASSVGPDTGELFF.